This T cell receptor (beta chain) is drawn from a study of Ad26.COV2.S vaccination and SARS-CoV-2 variants. The treatment was: about 20 received Ad26.COV2.S at low or high dose, single or two shots; about 5 received placebo; per-sample allocation not given. Repertoires come from day 63 after the first vaccine or placebo injection. TCRdb's copy holds only in-frame clones and misses some; the assay was immunoSEQ multiplex PCR. Of 450,000 to 550,000 clones listed, 70% to 90% are singletons. The CDR3 sequence is 16 residues long. Germline V gene lookup returns CDR1 WNHNN and CDR2 SYGVQD (reference sequence). Trimming removed 2 bases at V and 2 bases at J, with 12 bases between. Only a few counts were recorded for this clone.

V usage is TRBV10-1 and J usage is TRBJ2-2; perhaps TRBD1 as D (7 bases). The clonotype was recovered from a person aged 18 to 59 who received the Ad26.COV2.S COVID-19 vaccine or a placebo. The sample was peripheral blood, taken in a trial of Ad26.COV2.S vaccine versus placebo. CDR3 sequence (DNA): TGCGCCAGCAGTGAGGGCGGGACAGCTAACACCGGGGAGCTGTTTTTT. Translation: CASSEGGTANTGELFF.